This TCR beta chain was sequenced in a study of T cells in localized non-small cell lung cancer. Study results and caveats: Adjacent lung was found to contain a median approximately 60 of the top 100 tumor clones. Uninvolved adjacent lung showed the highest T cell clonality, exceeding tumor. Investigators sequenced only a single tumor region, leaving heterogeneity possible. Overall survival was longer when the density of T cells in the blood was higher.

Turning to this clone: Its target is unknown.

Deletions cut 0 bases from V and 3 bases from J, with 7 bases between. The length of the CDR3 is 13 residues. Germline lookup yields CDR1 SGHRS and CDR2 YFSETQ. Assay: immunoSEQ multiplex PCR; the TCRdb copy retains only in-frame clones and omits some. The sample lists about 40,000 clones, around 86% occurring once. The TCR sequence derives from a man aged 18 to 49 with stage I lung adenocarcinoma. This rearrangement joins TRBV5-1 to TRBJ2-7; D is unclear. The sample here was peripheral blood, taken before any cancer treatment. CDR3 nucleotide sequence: TGCGCCAGCAGCTTGGGCCCACTCTACGAGCAGTACTTC. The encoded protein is CASSLGPLYEQYF.